The 14 T cell receptor beta chains below come from one sample, sequenced in a study of CD8 T cells in Susac syndrome. Reverse transcription of roughly 0.45 to 1 ug RNA used random hexamers. TCRdb fed the immunoSEQ multiplex PCR reads into MiXCR, producing one record per CDR3 protein. This table holds a few hundred thousand distinct CDR3 sequences, roughly 90% found once. The material sequenced was CD8+ T cells from PBMCs. These receptors were obtained from a human donor with multiple sclerosis.

The rearrangement joins TRBV30 to TRBJ2-2; D is possibly TRBD1 (6 bases). The ends were cut back, 2 bases at V and 6 bases at J, with 10 bases in the middle. The germline gives CDR1 GTSNPN, CDR2 SVGIG (reference sequence). The CDR3 has 13 amino acids. The CDR3 protein is CAWSSQGSGELFF. CDR3 DNA sequence: TGTGCCTGGAGTTCACAGGGATCCGGGGAGCTGTTTTTT.

The CDR3 nucleotides read TGTGCCAGCAGCGGCCAGGGAGGGGCGGCCACTGAAGCTTTCTTT. It is translated as CASSGQGGAATEAFF. The chain uses TRBV11-1 and TRBJ1-1, with D maybe TRBD1 (5 bases). The CDR3 extends over 15 amino acids. Germline values: CDR1 SGHAT, CDR2 FQDESV (reference sequence). V gave up 5 bases and J gave up 4 bases, with 17 bases separating them.

This clonotype appeared a few times. V gene TRBV6-2 or TRBV6-3 combines with J gene TRBJ2-3, with 9 bases aligning to TRBD1. Germline-derived CDR1 and CDR2 are MNHEY and SVGEGT. V gave up 5 bases and J gave up 6 bases; unmatched junction bases: 6. The CDR3 is 14 residues long. CDR3 coding DNA: TGTGCCAGCAGTCGGACAGGGGCCACGGATACGCAGTATTTT. This encodes CASSRTGATDTQYF.

This sequence joins TRBV7-6 and TRBJ2-7; 8 bases match TRBD2. The length of the CDR3 is 15 residues. The germline CDR1 and CDR2 sequences are SGHVS and FNYEAQ. V shed 5 bases, J shed 2 bases, and the junction held 8 bases outside the gene matches. For the CDR3, the DNA is TGTGCCAGCAGCCCTGAAGCGGGAGTTCCCTACGAGCAGTACTTC. Its translation is CASSPEAGVPYEQYF.

This clonotype was detected once. The chain links TRBV10-3 to TRBJ2-2; 10 nucleotides match TRBD1. There are 20 residues in the CDR3. The J segment lost 4 bases and the V segment lost 0 bases, leaving 14 bases of the junction unmatched. CDR1 is ENHRY and CDR2 is SYGVKD in the germline V gene. The CDR3 DNA is TGTGCCATCAGTGAGTCCGGCCGGACGATTGACAGGGGGCGCACCGGGGAGCTGTTTTTT. It codes for CAISESGRTIDRGRTGELFF.

CDR3 DNA: TGTGCCAGCAGTCAGGGGTCCGGGAACACCGGGGAGCTGTTTTTT. It codes for CASSQGSGNTGELFF. The chain links TRBV3-1 to TRBJ2-2, with D perhaps TRBD1 (6 bases). Germline CDR1 is LGHDT and CDR2 is YNNKEL (reference sequence). This CDR3 contains 15 residues. Trimming removed 6 bases at V and 1 base at J, with 12 bases between. The complete variable domain, with remaining parts taken from reference TRBV3-1 and TRBJ2-2, reads DTAVSQTPKYLVTQMGNDKSIKCEQNLGHDTMYWYKQDSKKFLKIMFSYNNKELIINETVPNRFSPKSPDKAHLNLHINSLELGDSAVYFCASSQGSGNTGELFFGEGSRLTVL.

The chain carries TRBV4-3 and TRBJ1-1; no clear D gene. The V gene's germline CDR1 is LGHNA and CDR2 YSLEER. Trimming took 0 bases from V and 7 from J, leaving 9 bases between them. CDR3 length: 13 amino acids. CDR3 DNA sequence: TGCGCCAGCAGCCAAGAGGAGGGCGATGAAGCTTTCTTT. Translated: CASSQEEGDEAFF.

The rearrangement uses TRBV6-2 or TRBV6-3 and TRBJ2-2; the match to TRBD2 covers 11 bases. V was clipped by 7 bases and J by 1 base; unmatched bases: 11. This CDR3 has 18 residues. Germline V CDR1 and CDR2: MNHEY, SVGEGT. The CDR3 region has the DNA TGTGCCAGCACCCCGTGGGCTAGCGGGGGGTTGAACACCGGGGAGCTGTTTTTT. Its protein is CASTPWASGGLNTGELFF.

V and J are TRBV30 and TRBJ1-2, with D unclear. The V gene's germline CDR1 is GTSNPN and CDR2 SVGIG (reference sequence). V was trimmed by 4 bases and J by 4 bases, leaving 22 bases between them. The CDR3 extends over 16 amino acids. CDR3 sequence: CAWNPNPRQDPYGYTF. DNA of the CDR3: TGTGCCTGGAACCCAAACCCTCGGCAGGATCCCTATGGCTACACCTTC. Together with reference TRBV30 and TRBJ1-2, the CDR3 gives the full variable domain: SQTIHQWPATLVQPVGSPLSLECTVEGTSNPNLYWYRQAAGRGLQLLFYSVGIGQISSEVPQNLSASRPQDRQFILSSKKLLLSDSGFYLCAWNPNPRQDPYGYTFGSGTRLTVV.

J is TRBJ2-7 and V is TRBV28; the match to TRBD1 covers 7 bases. V gave up 2 bases and J gave up 5 bases; unmatched junction bases: 12. Germline V gives CDR1 MDHEN, CDR2 SYDVKM. This CDR3 region has 16 residues. The CDR3 nucleotides read TGTGCCAGCAGTTTAGGTGGGGGACAGCCGATGAACGAGCAGTACTTC. It translates to CASSLGGGQPMNEQYF.

V and J are TRBV12-3 or TRBV12-4 and TRBJ1-5; D unresolved. CDR3 length equals 15 residues. V lost 5 bases to trimming and J lost 1 base, with 12 bases between them. CDR3 in amino acids: CASSRSDTSNQPQHF. The CDR3 DNA reads TGTGCCAGCAGTCGGTCTGACACCAGCAATCAGCCCCAGCATTTT.

This chain connects TRBV6-2 or TRBV6-3 to TRBJ1-5, with TRBD1 matching 7 bases. With 4 bases clipped from V and 0 bases from J, the junction kept 9 bases outside the gene matches. The germline V gene has CDR1 MNHEY and CDR2 SVGEGT. This CDR3 region has 17 residues. CDR3 sequence: CASSSLDRRYSNQPQHF. DNA of the CDR3: TGTGCCAGCAGTTCCTTGGACAGGCGGTATAGCAATCAGCCCCAGCATTTT.

V gene TRBV20-1 combines with J gene TRBJ2-1; TRBD2 matches 7 bases. This CDR3 region has 13 residues. Germline V gene data show CDR1 as DFQATT and CDR2 as SNEGSKA (reference sequence). CDR3 sequence reads: CSADSASGDEQFF. Here the CDR3 DNA reads TGCAGCGCCGACAGCGCGAGCGGGGATGAGCAGTTCTTC.

V and J are TRBV7-6 and TRBJ2-3; a possible D gene is TRBD1 (8 bases). CDR3 length: 15 amino acids. Trimming stripped 2 bases from V and 3 bases from J, with 12 bases between. CDR1 is SGHVS, CDR2 FNYEAQ, per germline. CDR3 DNA sequence: TGTGCCAGCAGCTTATACAGGGGGGGGACAGATACGCAGTATTTT. This translates into CASSLYRGGTDTQYF.